What follows is one T cell receptor beta chain and its context. This clonotype was counted at least ten times. This receptor's antigen is unknown. There are no base qualities to consult, and no much larger clone falls within one base. Receptors were amplified or captured by multiplex PCR. This sample was sequenced with an Illumina HiSeq 4000. To build TCR beta libraries, CDR3 regions were amplified by Arm-PCR using iRepertoire HTBI primers. PCR products were gel purified before sequencing. The study's own analysis went as follows. Gene usage analysis of CDR3 amino acid clonotypes relied on the 60 or so TRBV and fewer than 15 TRBJ segments identified across samples. COPE and FqMerger were used to merge filtered high-quality paired reads into contigs. BLAST was used to align contigs to the IMGT TRBV, TRBD and TRBJ reference genes, and CDR3 was defined following IMGT. Clonotypes above 0.1% frequency were classified as highly expanded clones. Shannon entropy was used to measure repertoire diversity, and the Gini coefficient was used to measure V-J evenness. Public clonotypes were defined as clonotypes shared by more than one individual. The public sequencing data were trimmed at Q25 with fastp and processed into clonotypes with MiXCR by TCRdb, which kept only in-frame beta chains. Merged by CDR3 protein, the rows form single entries marked with the most common genes and DNA. TCRdb, rather than the study authors, made the V and J calls. Recorded for this sample are some 440,000 distinct CDR3 sequences; around 21% of them occurred a single time. The ten largest clones add up to 7.8% of the sample.

The data are from a study of regulatory T cells in long-lasting Graves disease (dated by TCRdb to the early 2020s). Background on the whole study: Persistent Graves' disease was defined as antithyroid drug treatment for over 5 years with persistently positive TSH receptor autoantibodies. Patients with persistent Graves' disease were compared with patients with newly diagnosed Graves' disease using TCR sequencing and RNA sequencing of peripheral blood. The study was registered as a clinical trial and conducted in China. A total of around 33 samples were covered by TCR sequencing, comprising approximately 13 persistent and 20 or so newly diagnosed Graves' disease patients. On average, persistent Graves' disease patients in the clinical cohort had been on antithyroid drugs for about 10.3 years.

The full study reports these points: Peripheral blood alone was examined, since thyroid tissue, which constituted the primary lesion, could not be accessed. Persistent disease showed preferential use of TRBV28, TRBJ1-2 and TRBJ2-5, whereas newly diagnosed disease favored TRBV20-1 and TRBJ2-1. More public clonotypes were shared among persistent patients (roughly 2,900) than among newly diagnosed patients (966). The small sample size was acknowledged by the authors as a limitation that may reduce accuracy. Only the TCR beta chain was sequenced and analyzed. Compared with newly diagnosed patients, patients with persistent Graves' disease had lower TCR Shannon entropy and fewer highly expanded clones, which suggests clonal expansion.

The germline V gene specifies MDHEN as CDR1 and SYDVKM as CDR2. Spanning cysteine to phenylalanine, the CDR3 consists of 16 amino acids. Only CDR3 DNA remains: 48 bases, in frame from the first base. The junction shows trimming of 5 bases on V and 3 bases on J, plus 19 bases between the germline ends. What this sample's time point label stands for: persistent/refractory GD, antithyroid drugs over 5 years with positive TRAb. RNA was extracted from PBMCs in TRIzol for both TCR sequencing and RNA sequencing. The diagnosis of Graves' disease was made according to American Thyroid Association guidelines. Recruitment of patients was carried out at an endocrinology department in Xi'an, China. Each patient gave approximately 8.8 milliliters of peripheral blood, collected in an EDTA anticoagulant tube. Ficoll Paque Plus density gradient separation was used to isolate PBMCs, and no further T cell sorting was done. RNA quality was checked with an Agilent 2100 Bioanalyzer and agarose gel, and concentration with a NanoDrop 2000.

The receptor comes from a female donor with Graves disease. The material was peripheral blood mononuclear cells (PBMCs), obtained when the disease was refractory, from a patient treated with antithyroid drugs. The chain joins TRBV28 to TRBJ1-1; no confident D gene assignment can be made. In nucleotide form, the sequence is TGTGCCAGCAGTCCCTACCGCGGACGGTTGGACACTGAAGCTTTCTTT. This gives the protein CASSPYRGRLDTEAFF.